The clone carrying this TCR beta chain was observed a handful of times. Its antigen is undetermined. V lost 0 bases to trimming and J lost 10 bases, with 19 bases between them. CDR3 length: 14 residues. Germline CDR1 and CDR2: DFQATT and SNEGSKA (reference sequence). This specimen comes from a study of glioma-infiltrating T cells. Whole-study findings and limits: Tissue-blood divergence was below expectation in non-neoplastic patients, above in gliomas.

The iRepertoire nested amplicon-rescue multiplex PCR amplified TCR alpha and beta CDR3s from RNA. A single record per CDR3 protein comes from TCRdb applying MiXCR to the multiplex PCR reads. The table records under 200,000 distinct CDR3 sequences, more than 35% of them present only once. Sample: glioma tissue, nonneoplastic brain tissue, or PBMCs (not recorded which). V and J are TRBV20-1 and TRBJ2-7; D may be TRBD1 or TRBD2 (5 bases each). This TCR derives from a human donor with low-grade glioma or glioblastoma, undergoing nonglioma brain surgery, or in good health (not recorded which). CDR3 protein: CSARDAQGVYVQYF. CDR3 in DNA: TGCAGTGCTAGAGATGCGCAGGGAGTCTACGTTCAGTACTTC.